The clone carrying this TCR beta chain was counted ten times or more. Its antigen remains unknown. The ends were cut back, 8 bases at V and 7 bases at J, with 12 bases in the middle. CDR3 length: 13 residues. The V gene's germline CDR1 is WSHSY and CDR2 SAAADI. The data belong to a study of regulatory T cells in long-lasting Graves disease. Through Arm-PCR of CDR3 regions and iRepertoire HTBI primers, TCR beta libraries were built. Under the authors' procedure: Samples jointly harbored 60 to 65 TRBV and over 13 TRBJ segments. TCRdb ran MiXCR on the multiplex PCR reads and lists one entry per CDR3 protein. It is TCRdb's table, rather than the study itself, that gives the V and J calls and clone size. The data hold a few hundred thousand distinct CDR3 sequences, with approximately 16% observed a single time. Study-wide findings and caveats: Persistent disease showed a preference for TRBV28, TRBJ1-2 and TRBJ2-5.

Time point noted: newly diagnosed GD, antithyroid drugs for less than 3 months. Extracted RNA from PBMCs served as the source of the TCR library. The genes are TRBV10-2 and TRBJ1-6, with D tentatively TRBD1 (5 bases). The sequencing used peripheral blood mononuclear cells (PBMCs), collected at new diagnosis, from a patient treated with antithyroid drugs. The clonotype was recovered from a female donor with Graves disease. This CDR3 is CASSRDGNSPLHF. Here the CDR3 DNA reads TGCGCCAGCTCCCGGGACGGAAATTCACCCCTCCACTTT.